These T cell receptor beta chains were read from a single sample in a study of T cell responses to AZD1222 COVID-19 vaccine. Measured with immunoSEQ multiplex PCR; TCRdb has only the in-frame clones, and not every one. Among 120,000 to 150,000 clones listed, 90% to 95% were seen once. The sequences come from peripheral blood, collected on day 0 of MenACWY control vaccination. The receptors stem from an adult in good health. CDR3s include the opening cysteine and the closing phenylalanine or tryptophan. The D gene is left open where the match is weak. Size is omitted from some rows. Given values are once, few, many or a class for expanded clones.

NA | TRBJ1-5 | TRBV5-4 | NA | TGTGCCAGCAGCTTTTCACCCTTTAGCAATCAGCCCCAGCATTTT | CASSFSPFSNQPQHF
NA | TRBJ2-1 | TRBV10-1 | NA | TGCGCCAGCAGACCCGGGACGGGGGATACTTACAATGAGCAGTTCTTC | CASRPGTGDTYNEQFF
NA | TRBJ2-3 | TRBV6-5 | TRBD2 | TGTGCCAGCAGTCTCCTAGCGGGGGGGACAGATACGCAGTATTTT | CASSLLAGGTDTQYF
once | TRBJ1-2 | TRBV27 | TRBD1 | TGTGCCAGCAGTTTCCAAGGGGGCGGGGTCTATGGCTACACCTTC | CASSFQGGGVYGYTF
NA | TRBJ1-3 | TRBV12-3/TRBV12-4 | NA | TGTGCCAGCAACTCTGGAAACACCATATATTTT | CASNSGNTIYF
NA | TRBJ2-2 | TRBV5-5 | NA | TGTGCCAGCAGCTTCCGGGCCTCTACTCCAACCGGGGAGCTGTTTTTT | CASSFRASTPTGELFF
NA | TRBJ2-3 | TRBV24-1 | NA | TGTGCCACCAGTGATTTTCTCAGAGGCACAGATACGCAGTATTTT | CATSDFLRGTDTQYF
NA | TRBJ1-4 | TRBV6-5 | NA | TGTGCCAGCAGTCCGAGCGGGAGCCCTAATGAAAAACTGTTTTTT | CASSPSGSPNEKLFF
NA | TRBJ2-3 | TRBV10-2 | TRBD2 | TGCGCCAGCAGTGTTTTAGCGGGAGGCCCATTAGATACGCAGTATTTT | CASSVLAGGPLDTQYF
NA | TRBJ1-3 | TRBV3-1/TRBV3-2 | TRBD1 | TGTGCCAGCAGCTTGACAGGGTCTGGAAACACCATATATTTT | CASSLTGSGNTIYF
once | TRBJ1-2 | TRBV5-6 | NA | TGTGCCAGCAGCTCAGGCCCAGGGAACTATGGCTACACCTTC | CASSSGPGNYGYTF
few | TRBJ2-2 | TRBV6-4 | NA | TGTGCCAGCAGTGACTCACCGGGGGCGAACACCGGGGAGCTGTTTTTT | CASSDSPGANTGELFF
NA | TRBJ1-6 | TRBV2 | NA | TGTGCCACCACGGGTATTTCCTATAATTCACCCCTCCACTTT | CATTGISYNSPLHF
NA | TRBJ2-2 | TRBV5-8 | NA | TGTGCCAGCAGCTTGGTTGGGATCTTAGAGATTAACACCGGGGAGCTGTTTTTT | CASSLVGILEINTGELFF